This T cell receptor beta chain is from a study of early T cells in non-severe SARS-CoV-2 infection (dated by TCRdb to the early 2020s). At the level of the whole study: Because TCR sequencing relied on bulk RNA taken from unsorted whole blood, pairing of alpha and beta chains was not possible. The paper as a whole reports these results and caveats: VDJdb matching was skewed toward anti-spike CD8 responses, so virus-specific expansions were likely underestimated and private and CD4 specificities were missed.

Set within a cohort of healthcare workers in London, UK, this nested case-control study involved weekly PCR testing of nasopharyngeal swabs along with blood sampling. Between 23 and 31 March 2020, the week of the UK lockdown, healthcare workers were enrolled and then followed up weekly for as long as 16 weeks. Libraries came from 5' RACE. The sequencer was a NextSeq 500. Unique molecular identifiers were attached to individual cDNA molecules in the TCR library protocol so that sequencing error and PCR bias could be corrected. Both TCR alpha and beta chains were sequenced, and tight co-correlation was observed between alpha and beta sequence abundances in each sample. Concerning the study's data processing: Decombinator V4 was used to annotate TCR sequences for V gene, J gene and CDR3. TCRs were defined as expanded if a significant change between any two time points was detected under a Poisson model with p below 0.0001. TCR abundances were normalised to the total number of TCRs sequenced in each sample and reported as counts per million. TRAV1-2 paired with TRAJ12, TRAJ20 or TRAJ33 defined MAIT TCRs, while TRAV10 paired with TRAJ18 defined iNKT TCRs. A search of VDJdb, accessed on 1 November 2021, was run for TCRs annotated to CMV, EBV and SARS-CoV-2, with TCRs annotated for multiple antigens excluded. TCRdb passed the public sequencing reads through fastp at Q25 and MiXCR, retaining productive beta sequences. Duplicate CDR3 protein sequences are folded into a single record with the most common DNA and genes. These V and J calls originate from TCRdb's pipeline instead of the authors' own analysis. For this sample there are approximately 45,000 distinct CDR3 sequences; around 9.9% appear just once. The ten largest clonotypes hold roughly 9.7% of the sample.

This clonotype was observed at least ten times. The antigen this receptor binds is unknown. Base qualities were left out, and no much larger clone turns up one base away. The CDR3 starts with the cysteine, ends with the phenylalanine, and has 15 residues. CDR3 DNA only is kept here, 45 bases in frame from base 1. Deletion took 4 bases off V and 2 bases off J, with a span of 14 bases between the germline ends. The germline V gene encodes CDR1 MNHEY and CDR2 SMNVEV (reference sequence). The rearrangement joined TRBV27 to TRBJ1-1; no D segment can be confidently identified. The sample taken for sequencing was whole blood. This sequence originates from an adult who was a healthcare worker with PCR-confirmed SARS-CoV-2 infection or an uninfected control (not recorded which). The CDR3 amino acid sequence is: CASSSRERLNTEAFF. The DNA is TGTGCCAGCAGTTCCCGGGAACGTCTCAACACTGAAGCTTTCTTT.